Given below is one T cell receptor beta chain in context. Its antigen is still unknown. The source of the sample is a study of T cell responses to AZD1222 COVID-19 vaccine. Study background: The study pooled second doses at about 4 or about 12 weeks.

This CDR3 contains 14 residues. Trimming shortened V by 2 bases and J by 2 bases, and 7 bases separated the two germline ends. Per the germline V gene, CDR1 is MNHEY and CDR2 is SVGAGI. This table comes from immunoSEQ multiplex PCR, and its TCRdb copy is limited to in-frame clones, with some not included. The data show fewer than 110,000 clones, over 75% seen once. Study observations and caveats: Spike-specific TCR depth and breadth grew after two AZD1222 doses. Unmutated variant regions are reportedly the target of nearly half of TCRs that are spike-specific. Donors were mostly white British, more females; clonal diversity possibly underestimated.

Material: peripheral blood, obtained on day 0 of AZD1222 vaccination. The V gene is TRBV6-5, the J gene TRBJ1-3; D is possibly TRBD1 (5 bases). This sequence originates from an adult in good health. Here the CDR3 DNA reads TGTGCCAGCAGTTACGGGGCGGCTGGAAACACCATATATTTT. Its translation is CASSYGAAGNTIYF.